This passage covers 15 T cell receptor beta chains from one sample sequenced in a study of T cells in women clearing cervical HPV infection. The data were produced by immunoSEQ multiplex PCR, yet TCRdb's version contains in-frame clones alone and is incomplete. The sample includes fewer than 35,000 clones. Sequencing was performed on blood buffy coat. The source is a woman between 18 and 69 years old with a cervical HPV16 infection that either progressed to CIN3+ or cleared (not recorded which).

Incomplete CDR3 DNA: TGTGCCAGCAGCGAACTAGCGGGAGTGAGGGATGAG. Translating it yields CASSELAGVRDE. The entire CDR3 protein is CASSELAGVRDEQFF. The V call is TRBV11-3, the J call TRBJ2-1; 11 positions agree with TRBD2. The read ends 3 residues early relative to the CDR3; the germline J gene fills the gap. The junction had 8 bases not matched to a gene; V was cut back by 5 bases and J by 8 bases. Germline V CDR1 and CDR2: SGHNT, YENEEA. The CDR3 runs to 15 residues.

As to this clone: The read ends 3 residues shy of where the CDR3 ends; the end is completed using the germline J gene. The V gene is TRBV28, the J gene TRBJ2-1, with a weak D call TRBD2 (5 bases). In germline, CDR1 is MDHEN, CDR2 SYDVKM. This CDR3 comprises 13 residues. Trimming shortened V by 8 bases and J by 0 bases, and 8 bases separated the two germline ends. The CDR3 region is CASLSGSYNEQFF. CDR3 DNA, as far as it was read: TGTGCCAGCCTGAGCGGCTCCTACAATGAG.

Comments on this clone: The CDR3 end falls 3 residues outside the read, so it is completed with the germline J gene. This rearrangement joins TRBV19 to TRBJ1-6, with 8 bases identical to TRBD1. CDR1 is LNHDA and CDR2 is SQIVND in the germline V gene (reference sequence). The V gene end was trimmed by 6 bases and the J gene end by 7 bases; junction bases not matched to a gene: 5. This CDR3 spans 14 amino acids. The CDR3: CASSMDRENSPLHF. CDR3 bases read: TGTGCCAGTAGCATGGACAGGGAAAATTCACCC.

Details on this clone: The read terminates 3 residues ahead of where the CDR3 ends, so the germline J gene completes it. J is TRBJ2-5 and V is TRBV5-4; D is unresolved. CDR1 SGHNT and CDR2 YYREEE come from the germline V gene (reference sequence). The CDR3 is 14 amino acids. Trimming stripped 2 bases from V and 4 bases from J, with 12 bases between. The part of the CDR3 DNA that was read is TGTGCCAGCAGCTTAGGAGCGCCCGGAGAGACC. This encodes CASSLGAPGET. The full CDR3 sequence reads CASSLGAPGETQYF.

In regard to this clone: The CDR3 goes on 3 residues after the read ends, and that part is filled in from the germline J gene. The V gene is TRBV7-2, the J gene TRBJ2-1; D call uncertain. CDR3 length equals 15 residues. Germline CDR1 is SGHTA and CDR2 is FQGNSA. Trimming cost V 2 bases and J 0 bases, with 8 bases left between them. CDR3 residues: CASSLFSSSYNEQFF. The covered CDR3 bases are TGTGCCAGCAGCTTATTTTCCAGCTCCTACAATGAG.

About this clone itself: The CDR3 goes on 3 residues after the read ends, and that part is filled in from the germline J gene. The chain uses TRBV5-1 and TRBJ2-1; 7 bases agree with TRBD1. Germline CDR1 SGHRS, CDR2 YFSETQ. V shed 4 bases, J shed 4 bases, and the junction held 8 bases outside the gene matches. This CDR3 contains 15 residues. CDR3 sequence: CASSTSGTEYNEQFF. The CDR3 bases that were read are TGCGCCAGCAGCACCTCCGGGACAGAGTACAATGAG. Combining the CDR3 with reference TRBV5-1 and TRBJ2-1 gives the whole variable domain KAGVTQTPRYLIKTRGQQVTLSCSPISGHRSVSWYQQTPGQGLQFLFEYFSETQRNKGNFPGRFSGRQFSNSRSEMNVSTLELGDSALYLCASSTSGTEYNEQFFGPGTRLTVL.

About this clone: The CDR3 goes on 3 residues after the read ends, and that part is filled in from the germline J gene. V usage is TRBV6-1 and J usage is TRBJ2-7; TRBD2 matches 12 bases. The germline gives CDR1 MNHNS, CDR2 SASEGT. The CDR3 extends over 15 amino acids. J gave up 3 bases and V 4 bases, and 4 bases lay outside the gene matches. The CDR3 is CASSVLAGGYYEQYF. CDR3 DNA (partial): TGTGCCAGCAGTGTACTAGCGGGGGGCTACTACGAG.

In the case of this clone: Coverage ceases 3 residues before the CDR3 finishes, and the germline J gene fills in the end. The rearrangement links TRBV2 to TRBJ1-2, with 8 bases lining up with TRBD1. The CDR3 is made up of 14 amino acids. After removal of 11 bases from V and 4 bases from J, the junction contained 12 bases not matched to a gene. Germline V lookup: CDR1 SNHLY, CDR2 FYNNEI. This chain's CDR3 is CAGQQGAGTYGYTF. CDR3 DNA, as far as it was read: TGTGCCGGCCAGCAGGGGGCGGGAACCTATGGC.

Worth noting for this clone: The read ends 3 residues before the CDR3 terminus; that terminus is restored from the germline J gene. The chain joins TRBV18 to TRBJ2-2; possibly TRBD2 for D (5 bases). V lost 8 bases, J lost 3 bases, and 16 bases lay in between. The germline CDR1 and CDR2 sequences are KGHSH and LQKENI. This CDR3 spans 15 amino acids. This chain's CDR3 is CASPGFSGDTGELFF. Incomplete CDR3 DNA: TGTGCCAGCCCGGGGTTTTCGGGTGACACCGGGGAG.

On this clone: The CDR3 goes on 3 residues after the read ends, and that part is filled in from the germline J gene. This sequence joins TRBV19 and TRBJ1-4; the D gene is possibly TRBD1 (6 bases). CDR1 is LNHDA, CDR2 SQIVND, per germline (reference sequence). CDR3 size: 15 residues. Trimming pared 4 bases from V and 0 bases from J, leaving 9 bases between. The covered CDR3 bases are TGTGCCAGTAGTAGACAGGAATCAACTAATGAAAAA. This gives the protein CASSRQESTNEK. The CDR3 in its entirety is CASSRQESTNEKLFF. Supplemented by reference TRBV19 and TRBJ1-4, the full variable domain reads DGGITQSPKYLFRKEGQNVTLSCEQNLNHDAMYWYRQDPGQGLRLIYYSQIVNDFQKGDIAEGYSVSREKKESFPLTVTSAQKNPTAFYLCASSRQESTNEKLFFGSGTQLSVL.

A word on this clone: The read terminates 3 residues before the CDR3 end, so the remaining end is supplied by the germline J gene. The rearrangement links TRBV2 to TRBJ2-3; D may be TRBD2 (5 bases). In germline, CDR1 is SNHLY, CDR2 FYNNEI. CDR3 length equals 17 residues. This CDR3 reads CASSELDSTPWEETQYF. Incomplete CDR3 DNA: TGTGCCAGCAGTGAGTTGGACTCAACCCCTTGGGAAGAGACG. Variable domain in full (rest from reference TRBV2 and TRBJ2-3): EPEVTQTPSHQVTQMGQEVILRCVPISNHLYFYWYRQILGQKVEFLVSFYNNEISEKSEIFDDQFSVERPDGSNFTLKIRSTKLEDSAMYFCASSELDSTPWEETQYFGPGTRLTVL.

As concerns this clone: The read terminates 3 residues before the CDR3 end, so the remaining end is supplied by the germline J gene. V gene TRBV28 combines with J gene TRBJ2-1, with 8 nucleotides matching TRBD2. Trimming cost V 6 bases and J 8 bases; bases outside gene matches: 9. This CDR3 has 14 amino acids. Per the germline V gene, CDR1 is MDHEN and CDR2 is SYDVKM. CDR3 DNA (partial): TGTGCCAGCAGGCCAGCGGGAGCAGCGGATGAG. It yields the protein CASRPAGAADE. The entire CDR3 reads CASRPAGAADEQFF.

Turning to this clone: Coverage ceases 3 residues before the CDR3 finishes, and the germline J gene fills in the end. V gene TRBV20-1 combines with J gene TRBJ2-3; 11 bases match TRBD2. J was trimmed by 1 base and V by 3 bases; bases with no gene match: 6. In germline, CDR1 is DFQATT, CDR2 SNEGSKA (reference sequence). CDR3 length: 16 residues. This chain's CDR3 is CSASSGTSGGTDTQYF. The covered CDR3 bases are TGCAGTGCTAGTTCTGGGACTAGCGGCGGCACAGATACG.

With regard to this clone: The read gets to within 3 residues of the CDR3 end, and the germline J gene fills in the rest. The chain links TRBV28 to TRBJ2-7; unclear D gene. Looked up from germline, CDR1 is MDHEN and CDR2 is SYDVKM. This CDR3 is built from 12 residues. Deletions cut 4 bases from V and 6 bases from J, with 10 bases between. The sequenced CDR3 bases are TGTGCCAGCAGTTCCCCCTACCCCGAG. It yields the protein CASSSPYPE. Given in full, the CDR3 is CASSSPYPEQYF.

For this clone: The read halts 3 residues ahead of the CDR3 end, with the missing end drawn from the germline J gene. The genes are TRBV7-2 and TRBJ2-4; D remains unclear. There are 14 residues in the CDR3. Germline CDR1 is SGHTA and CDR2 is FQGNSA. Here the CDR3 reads CASSLGGGNYGQYF. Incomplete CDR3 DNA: TGTGCCAGCAGCTTAGGTGGTGGAAACTATGGT.